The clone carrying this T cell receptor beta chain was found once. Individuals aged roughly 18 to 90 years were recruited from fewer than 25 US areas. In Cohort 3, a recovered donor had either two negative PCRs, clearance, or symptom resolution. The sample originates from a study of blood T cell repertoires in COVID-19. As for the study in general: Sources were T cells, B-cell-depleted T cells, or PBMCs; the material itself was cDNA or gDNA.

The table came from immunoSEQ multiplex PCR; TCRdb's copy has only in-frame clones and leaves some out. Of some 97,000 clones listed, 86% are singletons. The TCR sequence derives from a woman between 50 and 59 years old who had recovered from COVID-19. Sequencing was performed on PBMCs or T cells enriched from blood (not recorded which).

CDR3 protein: CASSLAPGQNYEQYF. The CDR3 DNA is TGTGCCAGCAGCTTGGCCCCGGGACAGAACTACGAGCAGTACTTC. The genes are TRBV5-6 and TRBJ2-7, with 7 bases that match TRBD1. The CDR3 covers 15 residues. The germline V gene encodes CDR1 SGHDT and CDR2 YYEEEE. J lost 3 bases, V lost 0 bases, and 6 bases had no gene match.